These 10 T cell receptor beta chains share one sample of origin, sequenced in a study of blood T cell repertoires in COVID-19. Sequenced by immunoSEQ multiplex PCR; TCRdb stores in-frame clones only, minus some. The repertoire includes 35,000 to 50,000 clones, just under 85% of them detected once, and 24% sits in the top ten. The source material was peripheral blood. These receptors came from a human donor with acute or convalescent COVID-19. The donor label of this sample is uncertain.

The chain couples TRBV7-9 to TRBJ1-5; 9 bases are shared with TRBD1. V dropped 5 bases and J dropped 1; count of bases not matched to a gene: 15. CDR3 length equals 19 residues. CDR1 and CDR2 (germline): SEHNR, FQNEAQ (reference sequence). The CDR3 DNA reads TGTGCCAGCAGCCACCAGAACAGGGGGCCGGGAGAGAGCAATCAGCCCCAGCATTTT. Residues: CASSHQNRGPGESNQPQHF.

This chain uses TRBV7-8 with TRBJ1-3, with 9 positions matching TRBD1. Germline V gene data show CDR1 as SGHVS and CDR2 as FQNEAQ. CDR3 length: 15 amino acids. V was clipped by 0 bases and J by 8 bases; unmatched bases: 5. Written as DNA, the CDR3 is TGTGCCAGCAGCTTAGCCCCGGGACAGGGTGACACCATATATTTT. It encodes CASSLAPGQGDTIYF.

V is TRBV5-5 and J is TRBJ1-1; D is ambiguous. Germline lookup yields CDR1 SGHKS and CDR2 YYEKEE (reference sequence). V gave up 0 bases and J gave up 0 bases, with 15 bases separating them. The CDR3 runs 17 residues. DNA of the CDR3: TGTGCCAGCAGCTTGGCCTCGGTTGGAGGGATGAACACTGAAGCTTTCTTT. It yields the protein CASSLASVGGMNTEAFF.

The J gene is TRBJ2-7, the V gene TRBV19; TRBD2 matches at 12 bases. Germline V gene data show CDR1 as LNHDA and CDR2 as SQIVND (reference sequence). V shed 4 bases and J 7 bases; nucleotides not matched to a gene: 11. The CDR3 has 16 residues. CDR3 nucleotide sequence: TGTGCCAGTAGTACTGACACCGTTGGACTAGCGGGAGAGCAGTACTTC. Amino acid sequence: CASSTDTVGLAGEQYF.

There are a few counts of this clone. The V call is TRBV9, the J call TRBJ2-1; possible D gene TRBD2, 6 bases. The ends were cut back, 5 bases at V and 4 bases at J, with 22 bases in the middle. Germline V lookup: CDR1 SGDLS, CDR2 YYNGEE. The CDR3 contains 17 residues. The CDR3 loop reads CASSYSLGRGIYNEQFF. The CDR3 nucleotides read TGTGCCAGCAGTTACTCACTAGGGCGGGGAATTTACAATGAGCAGTTCTTC.

J is TRBJ2-1 and V is TRBV5-1; D gene uncertain. V lost 6 bases and J lost 1, with 14 bases in between. The length of the CDR3 is 15 residues. Germline V gene lookup returns CDR1 SGHRS and CDR2 YFSETQ. The CDR3 coding sequence is TGCGCCAGCACCTTCCGAGGTGGTTCCTACAATGAGCAGTTCTTC. It codes for CASTFRGGSYNEQFF.

The CDR3 DNA reads as TGTGCCAGTAGTATCGGGTCTAGCGGGGGGGCCGGGGAGACCCAGTACTTC. It encodes CASSIGSSGGAGETQYF. V is TRBV19 and J is TRBJ2-5; 12 nucleotides agree with TRBD2. The J segment lost 5 bases and the V segment lost 3 bases, leaving 10 bases of the junction unmatched. In germline, CDR1 is LNHDA, CDR2 SQIVND (reference sequence). The CDR3 runs to 17 residues.

The chain employs TRBV7-9 and TRBJ2-2; D might be TRBD1 (6 bases). CDR1 is SEHNR, CDR2 FQNEAQ, per germline (reference sequence). V was clipped by 6 bases and J by 0 bases, with 14 bases between them. The CDR3 totals 16 residues. The CDR3, as DNA: TGTGCCAGCAGACGATTACAGGGATCGAACACCGGGGAGCTGTTTTTT. This translates into CASRRLQGSNTGELFF.

This clone was observed once. This chain connects TRBV4-2 to TRBJ2-3; 11 bases agree with TRBD2. This CDR3 comprises 19 residues. V trimming: 3 bases; J trimming: 0 bases; junction bases outside the gene matches: 11. Germline V CDR1 and CDR2: LGHNA, YNFKEQ. CDR3 DNA: TGTGCCAGCAGCCAGCCACCAGTGACTAGCGGGGCTAGCACAGATACGCAGTATTTT. It encodes CASSQPPVTSGASTDTQYF.

J is TRBJ1-5 and V is TRBV6-6; TRBD1 is a possible D gene (5 bases). This CDR3 is 17 amino acids long. Germline V gives CDR1 MNHNY, CDR2 SVGAGI (reference sequence). V was cut by 5 bases and J by 1 base, with 18 bases left in between. The CDR3 coding sequence is TGTGCCAGCAGTCCTTCGGAGGGGCGAAAAAGCAATCAGCCCCAGCATTTT. Protein product: CASSPSEGRKSNQPQHF.